What follows is one TCR beta chain and its context. V was cut by 6 bases and J by 7 bases, with 18 bases left in between. Germline V gene lookup returns CDR1 SGHTA and CDR2 FQGNSA. The CDR3 loop spans 14 amino acids. Assay: immunoSEQ multiplex PCR; the TCRdb copy retains only in-frame clones and omits some. In the table there are a few hundred thousand clones, roughly 85% of which are singletons. This record comes from a study of blood T cell repertoires in COVID-19. The sequenced material came from PBMCs or T cells enriched from blood (not recorded which). The receptor's source is a man aged 30 to 39 who had recovered from COVID-19. The chain combines TRBV7-2 with TRBJ1-1; D perhaps matches TRBD1 (5 bases). This chain's CDR3 is CASSPIRDRGEAFF. The CDR3 nucleotides read TGTGCCAGCAGTCCCATCAGGGATAGGGGTGAAGCTTTCTTT.